This T cell receptor (beta chain) was identified during a study of T cell repertoires in cytomegalovirus infection. TCRdb fed the reads into MiXCR, producing one record per CDR3 protein. The table lists around 170,000 distinct CDR3 sequences, 15% to 20% of them singletons, with over 15% in the top ten. Germline V gene data show CDR1 as SEHNR and CDR2 as FQNEAQ (reference sequence). V dropped 4 bases and J dropped 3; count of bases not matched to a gene: 7. The CDR3 totals 15 residues. This clonotype has more than one count but fewer than ten. This receptor was identified in a human donor in good health (CMV status not recorded). Some clones in this sample may be carry-over from other donors' samples. Sequencing used CD8+ T cells from PBMCs. The J gene is TRBJ2-7, the V gene TRBV7-9, with TRBD2 matching 9 bases. CDR3 protein: CASSSQTSGYYEQYF. The CDR3 nucleotides are TGTGCCAGCAGCTCACAGACTAGCGGATACTACGAGCAGTACTTC.